The sequence of this TCR beta chain was determined in a study of response to subunit inactivated influenza vaccine. Findings and caveats of the study: The authors offered the suggestion that each seasonal influenza vaccination recruits few new T cells.

The CDR3 consists of 13 residues. The junction had 1 base not matched to a gene; V was cut back by 2 bases and J by 3 bases. Germline CDR1 and CDR2: MNHEY and SVGEGT. In regard to this clonotype: The target antigen is unknown.

TCRdb used MiXCR to reprocess the RT-PCR reads, holding one entry per CDR3 protein. The sample has over 150,000 distinct CDR3 sequences, about 10% seen once. V gene TRBV6-2 or TRBV6-3 combines with J gene TRBJ2-7; TRBD1 matches 7 bases. Sequencing used CD8+ T cells sorted from PBMCs, obtained less than 30 months after vaccination. This receptor was taken from a man between 45 and 75 years old who received an inactivated influenza vaccine. The CDR3 region is CASSYHRGYEQYF. CDR3 DNA: TGTGCCAGCAGTTACCACAGGGGCTACGAGCAGTACTTC.